This TCR beta chain was sequenced in a study of shared clonotypes between healthy human individuals. Study-level findings and limits: The study drew on few donors, limiting represented genetic and exposure-history diversity.

On ten immunoSEQ deep assay plates, unsorted PBMC DNA was sequenced. The protocol was immunoSEQ multiplex PCR, while the TCRdb copy is restricted to in-frame clones and leaves out a portion. Of about 490,000 clones listed, 81% are singletons. The donors, all of them Caucasian adults, lived in Nashville, Tennessee. Worth noting for this clone: The antigen is not known.

The CDR3 spans 14 residues. The germline V gene encodes CDR1 SGHTA and CDR2 FQGTGA. V shed 2 bases, J shed 6 bases, and the junction held 4 bases outside the gene matches. This TCR came from a woman aged 40 to 55 in good health. Some clones in this sample may be carry-over from other donors' samples. This chain connects TRBV7-3 to TRBJ2-1, with 7 bases aligning to TRBD1. The material sequenced was PBMCs. The CDR3 DNA reads as TGTGCCAGCAGCTTACAGGGGGTAAGCAATGAGCAGTTCTTC. This codes for CASSLQGVSNEQFF.